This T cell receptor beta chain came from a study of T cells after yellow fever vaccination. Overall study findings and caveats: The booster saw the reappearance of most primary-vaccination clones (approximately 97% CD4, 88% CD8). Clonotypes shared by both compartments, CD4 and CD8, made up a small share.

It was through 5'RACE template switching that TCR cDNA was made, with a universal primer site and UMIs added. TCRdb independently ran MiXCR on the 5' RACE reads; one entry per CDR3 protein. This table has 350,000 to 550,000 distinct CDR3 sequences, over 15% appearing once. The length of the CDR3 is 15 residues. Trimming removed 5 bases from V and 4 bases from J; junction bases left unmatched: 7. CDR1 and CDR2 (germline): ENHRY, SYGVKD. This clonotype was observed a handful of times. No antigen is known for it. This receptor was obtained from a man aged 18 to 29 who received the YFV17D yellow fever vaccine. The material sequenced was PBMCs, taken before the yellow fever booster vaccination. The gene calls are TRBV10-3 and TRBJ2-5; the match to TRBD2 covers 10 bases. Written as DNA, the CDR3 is TGTGCCATCAGTACCGCAGCGGGGGGGCTAGAGACCCAGTACTTC. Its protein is CAISTAAGGLETQYF.